Below are 9 T cell receptor beta chains sequenced from a single sample in a study of T cells in Graves' hyperthyroidism and ophthalmopathy. Authors of the study amplified TCR beta CDR3 regions from RNA transcripts. During a first-round RT-PCR of the TCR CDR3, the HTBI primer set was used. Each CDR3 protein is one row after TCRdb ran MiXCR on the multiplex PCR reads. The sample has about 290,000 distinct CDR3 sequences, around 13% seen once; the top ten hold approximately 7.9%. The sample was blood. The receptors originated from a woman in her 40s with Graves' hyperthyroidism.

Details on this clonotype: This sequence may be a read error, since a much larger clone differs from it by one base. The V and J genes are TRBV20-1 and TRBJ2-2, with D maybe TRBD1 (6 bases). The CDR3 has 15 amino acids. The V gene's germline CDR1 is DFQATT and CDR2 SNEGSKA (reference sequence). Trimming shortened V by 3 bases and J by 0 bases, and 11 bases separated the two germline ends. The CDR3 nucleotides are TGCAGTGCTAGTCCGGGACACCCGAACACCGGGGAGCTGTTTTTT. It codes for CSASPGHPNTGELFF.

This chain joins TRBV27 and TRBJ2-7; 9 bases agree with TRBD2. The ends lost 3 bases at V and 4 bases at J; junction bases unmatched: 7. The CDR3 spans 15 residues. Germline V gene lookup returns CDR1 MNHEY and CDR2 SMNVEV (reference sequence). The chain's CDR3 is CASSFRSGGLYEQYF. The CDR3 coding sequence is TGTGCCAGCAGTTTCCGTAGCGGGGGACTTTACGAGCAGTACTTC.

This clonotype came up a few times. The rearrangement links TRBV3-1 to TRBJ1-6; D unresolved. The V end lost 0 bases, the J end lost 0 bases, and 12 bases lay between the germline ends. This CDR3 region has 18 residues. The V gene's germline CDR1 is LGHDT and CDR2 YNNKEL (reference sequence). The CDR3 DNA reads as TGTGCCAGCAGCCAAGACGGCGAGTTAAGCTCCTATAATTCACCCCTCCACTTT. Its protein product is CASSQDGELSSYNSPLHF.

This clonotype came up many times. V and J are TRBV6-1 and TRBJ1-1; D not resolved. The CDR3 runs 14 residues. Germline values: CDR1 MNHNS, CDR2 SASEGT. V gave up 5 bases and J gave up 3 bases, with 13 bases separating them. CDR3 sequence reads: CASSLGFGDTEAFF. The CDR3 DNA is TGTGCCAGCAGTCTCGGCTTCGGGGACACTGAAGCTTTCTTT.

The rearrangement joins TRBV7-8 to TRBJ2-4; 13 nucleotides agree with TRBD2. The ends lost 6 bases at V and 8 bases at J; junction bases unmatched: 7. CDR1 SGHVS and CDR2 FQNEAQ come from the germline V gene. The CDR3 has 15 amino acids. CDR3 residues: CASRGTSGTRDIQYF. The CDR3 coding sequence is TGTGCCAGCAGGGGGACTAGCGGGACTAGAGACATTCAGTACTTC.

Many counts were recorded for this clonotype. The chain recombines TRBV7-2 with TRBJ1-4; D possibly corresponds to TRBD1 (5 bases). The CDR3 is 16 residues long. CDR1 and CDR2 from the germline V gene are SGHTA and FQGNSA. Trimming stripped 1 base from V and 7 bases from J, with 16 bases between. Here the CDR3 DNA reads TGTGCCAGCAGCTTAGGCAGGGTGGGGTTAGTTGAAAAACTGTTTTTT. Amino acid sequence: CASSLGRVGLVEKLFF.

A few counts support this clonotype. The chain employs TRBV5-8 and TRBJ1-2; TRBD1 matches 10 bases. The ends lost 3 bases at V and 0 bases at J; junction bases unmatched: 11. Germline-derived CDR1 and CDR2 are SGHTS and YDEGEE. The CDR3 totals 18 residues. CDR3 DNA: TGTGCCAGCAGCTCGGGGGCCGGGACAGGGGTGTCTAACTATGGCTACACCTTC. Residues: CASSSGAGTGVSNYGYTF.

This clonotype was seen many times. The chain combines TRBV24-1 with TRBJ1-4; 9 nucleotides align to TRBD1. V shed 2 bases and J 7 bases; nucleotides not matched to a gene: 7. The CDR3 extends over 16 amino acids. Germline loops: CDR1 KGHDR, CDR2 SFDVKD. CDR3 protein: CATSDSTGGDVEKLFF. CDR3 DNA sequence: TGTGCCACCAGTGATTCGACAGGGGGAGACGTTGAAAAACTGTTTTTT.

The table lists this clonotype with a few counts. J is TRBJ2-7 and V is TRBV19; 10 nucleotides line up with TRBD2. The CDR3 has 19 residues. Germline-derived CDR1 and CDR2 are LNHDA and SQIVND (reference sequence). V lost 5 bases, J lost 4 bases, and 20 bases stayed unmatched. DNA of the CDR3: TGTGCCAGTAGTGGACTAGCGGACTCCCCTACGTCCCGGAGTTACGAGCAGTACTTC. Translated, it gives CASSGLADSPTSRSYEQYF.